The 5 T cell receptor beta chains in this list originate from one sample, sequenced in a study of shared clonotypes between healthy human individuals. Data came from immunoSEQ multiplex PCR; TCRdb stores just in-frame clones and leaves some out. The table records about 1.5 million clones, about 98% of them present only once. Sequencing was done on a sample of naive CD4+ T cells sorted from blood. Subset defined: CD45RA+ positively selected. These receptors came from a man between 25 and 39 years old in good health.

V usage is TRBV2 and J usage is TRBJ1-1; D remains unclear. The V gene's germline CDR1 is SNHLY and CDR2 FYNNEI. V shed 3 bases and J shed 5 bases, with 10 bases lying between them. This CDR3 contains 13 residues. CDR3 DNA sequence: TGTGCCAGCAGTGACCGCCCCGGGACTGAAGCTTTCTTT. Its protein product is CASSDRPGTEAFF.

This clone was seen a single time. The rearrangement links TRBV7-9 to TRBJ1-1, with D hard to call. V lost 0 bases to trimming and J lost 2 bases, with 10 bases between them. This CDR3 has 15 residues. Germline CDR1 is SEHNR and CDR2 is FQNEAQ (reference sequence). The CDR3 sequence is CASSLALWYNTEAFF. CDR3 coding DNA: TGTGCCAGCAGCTTAGCACTCTGGTATAACACTGAAGCTTTCTTT.

A word on this clone: Other DNA sequences within the sample encode an identical CDR3. The chain couples TRBV2 to TRBJ1-5; D not certain. This CDR3 has 13 residues. Trimming pared 4 bases from V and 0 bases from J, leaving 4 bases between. The germline CDR1 and CDR2 sequences are SNHLY and FYNNEI. CDR3 sequence: CASSGDSNQPQHF. Written as DNA, the CDR3 is TGTGCCAGCAGTGGGGATAGCAATCAGCCCCAGCATTTT.

The rearrangement uses TRBV28 and TRBJ2-7; D gene uncertain. Germline V gene sequence: CDR1 MDHEN, CDR2 SYDVKM. The CDR3 runs to 13 residues. Trimming removed 2 bases from V and 3 bases from J, with 8 bases in between. The CDR3 nucleotides are TGTGCCAGCAGTTTAGTATTGGACTACGAGCAGTACTTC. Its protein product is CASSLVLDYEQYF.

The V call is TRBV28, the J call TRBJ2-1; 12 positions agree with TRBD2. Germline trimming cut 6 bases from V and 15 bases from J; bases unmatched to any gene: 9. The CDR3 is 13 amino acids. Germline CDR1 reads MDHEN; CDR2 reads SYDVKM. In DNA, the CDR3 is TGTGCCAGCAGGATGACTAGCGGGAGTAAATGGTTCTTC. This translates into CASRMTSGSKWFF.